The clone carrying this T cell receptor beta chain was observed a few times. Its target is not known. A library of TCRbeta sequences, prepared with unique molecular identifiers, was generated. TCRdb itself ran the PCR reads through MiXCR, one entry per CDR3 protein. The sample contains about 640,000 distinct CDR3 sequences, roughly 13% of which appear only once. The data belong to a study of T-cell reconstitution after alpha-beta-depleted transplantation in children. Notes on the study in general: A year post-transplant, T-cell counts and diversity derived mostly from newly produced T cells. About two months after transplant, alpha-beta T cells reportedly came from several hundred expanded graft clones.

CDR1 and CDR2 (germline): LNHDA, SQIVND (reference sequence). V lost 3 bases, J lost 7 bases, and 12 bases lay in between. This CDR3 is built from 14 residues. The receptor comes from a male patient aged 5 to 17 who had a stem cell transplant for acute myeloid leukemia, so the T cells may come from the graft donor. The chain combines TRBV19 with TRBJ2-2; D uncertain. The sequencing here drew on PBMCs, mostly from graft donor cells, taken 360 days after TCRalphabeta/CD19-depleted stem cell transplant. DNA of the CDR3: TGTGCCAGTAGTATTTCCGTGGTACACGGGGAGCTGTTTTTT. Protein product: CASSISVVHGELFF.